The 9 T cell receptor beta chains listed next were all sequenced from one sample in a study of control samples from healthy donors and cancer patients. Assay: immunoSEQ multiplex PCR; the TCRdb copy retains only in-frame clones and omits some. Of roughly 59,000 clones in the sample, about 92% were seen once. Material for sequencing was PBMCs. The receptors come from a man in his forties or fifties with colorectal cancer.

A single count supports this clone. J is TRBJ1-6 and V is TRBV2, with D hard to call. The CDR3 covers 14 residues. CDR1 and CDR2 from the germline V gene are SNHLY and FYNNEI. The V gene lost 6 bases and the J gene lost 7 bases, with 13 bases spanning the gap. The DNA of the CDR3 is TGTGCCAGCAGCCTCCTCATGGGAAATTCACCCCTCCACTTT. Translating gives CASSLLMGNSPLHF. Full variable domain (outside the CDR3, taken from reference TRBV2 and TRBJ1-6): EPEVTQTPSHQVTQMGQEVILRCVPISNHLYFYWYRQILGQKVEFLVSFYNNEISEKSEIFDDQFSVERPDGSNFTLKIRSTKLEDSAMYFCASSLLMGNSPLHFGNGTRLTVT.

This chain joins TRBV7-2 and TRBJ1-1, with D perhaps matching TRBD1 (6 bases). The CDR3 runs 13 residues. V lost 2 bases and J lost 4, with 8 bases in between. CDR1 SGHTA and CDR2 FQGNSA come from the germline V gene. The CDR3 loop reads CASSLRQVTEAFF. The CDR3 region has the DNA TGTGCCAGCAGCTTACGACAGGTCACTGAAGCTTTCTTT. The whole variable domain, filled in from reference TRBV7-2 and TRBJ1-1, reads GAGVSQSPSNKVTEKGKDVELRCDPISGHTALYWYRQSLGQGLEFLIYFQGNSAPDKSGLPSDRFSAERTGGSVSTLTIQRTQQEDSAVYLCASSLRQVTEAFFGQGTRLTVV.

The chain employs TRBV9 and TRBJ1-1; 8 bases are a match to TRBD1. V lost 2 bases to trimming and J lost 0 bases; unmatched junction nucleotides: 6. From germline, CDR1 is SGDLS and CDR2 YYNGEE. The CDR3 has 16 amino acids. The CDR3 nucleotides read TGTGCCAGCAGCGTCGGGACAGGCTACATGAACACTGAAGCTTTCTTT. It codes for CASSVGTGYMNTEAFF.

The genes are TRBV19 and TRBJ1-4; D is unresolved. Germline CDR1 reads LNHDA; CDR2 reads SQIVND (reference sequence). The CDR3 is 13 amino acids. V was shortened by 5 bases and J by 5 bases, with 9 bases between the two germline ends. This CDR3 reads CASSEQINEKLFF. The CDR3, as DNA: TGTGCCAGTAGTGAACAGATAAATGAAAAACTGTTTTTT.

The chain combines TRBV6-2 or TRBV6-3 with TRBJ1-6; possibly TRBD1 for D (6 bases). Germline lookup yields CDR1 MNHEY and CDR2 SVGEGT. Trimming left V 5 bases short and J 10 bases short, with 18 bases between. CDR3 size: 15 residues. The CDR3 spells CASSVGQGGGSPLHF. Here the CDR3 DNA reads TGTGCCAGCAGTGTGGGACAAGGCGGGGGATCACCCCTCCACTTT.

The chain uses TRBV7-2 and TRBJ1-2; D may be TRBD1 (6 bases). Germline values: CDR1 SGHTA, CDR2 FQGNSA. The V and J ends lost 3 bases and 5 bases respectively, with 10 bases between them. CDR3 length: 13 residues. In nucleotides, the CDR3 is TGTGCCAGCAGCTTCAGACAGGTGTATGGCTACACCTTC. Its protein product is CASSFRQVYGYTF.

This sequence joins TRBV9 and TRBJ1-5; D ambiguous. The germline V gene has CDR1 SGDLS and CDR2 YYNGEE. The CDR3 totals 15 residues. V shed 0 bases and J shed 0 bases, with 7 bases lying between them. CDR3 residues: CASSVGGSSNQPQHF. DNA for the CDR3: TGTGCCAGCAGCGTAGGAGGGTCTAGCAATCAGCCCCAGCATTTT. Full variable domain (missing parts from reference TRBV9 and TRBJ1-5): DSGVTQTPKHLITATGQRVTLRCSPRSGDLSVYWYQQSLDQGLQFLIQYYNGEERAKGNILERFSAQQFPDLHSELNLSSLELGDSALYFCASSVGGSSNQPQHFGDGTRLSIL.

The CDR3 reads CASSAPGTESNQPQHF. CDR3 DNA: TGTGCCAGTAGTGCCCCCGGGACAGAGAGCAATCAGCCCCAGCATTTT. This sequence joins TRBV19 and TRBJ1-5, with 7 bases that match TRBD1. Germline V gene lookup returns CDR1 LNHDA and CDR2 SQIVND (reference sequence). This CDR3 comprises 16 residues. V trimming: 5 bases; J trimming: 1 base; junction bases outside the gene matches: 8.

The V gene is TRBV12-2, the J gene TRBJ1-4; TRBD1, as called in the table, went unchecked against the DNA. TRBV12-2 constitutes a pseudogene. This CDR3 spans 15 amino acids. The CDR3 loop is CASRPRTSTNEKLFF. Here the CDR3 DNA reads TGTGCAAGTCGCCCCAGGACATCAACTAATGAAAAACTGTTTTTT.